This TCR beta chain was recovered during a study of blood T cell repertoires in COVID-19. Some clones are missing from TCRdb's copy, which holds only in-frame ones; the method was immunoSEQ multiplex PCR. This sample carries approximately 270,000 clones, almost 90% of them seen once, and the ten largest clones take over 1.1%. From germline, CDR1 is MRHNA and CDR2 SNTAGT. The CDR3 spans 14 residues. Trimming pared 5 bases from V and 9 bases from J, leaving 17 bases between. The clonotype comes from an elderly man with acute or convalescent COVID-19. The sequenced sample was peripheral blood. J is TRBJ2-1 and V is TRBV6-4; D possibly corresponds to TRBD2 (7 bases). The CDR3 loop reads CASSFGGGGREQFF. The CDR3 nucleotides read TGTGCCAGCAGTTTCGGGGGCGGGGGCCGTGAGCAGTTCTTC.